This TCR beta chain was retrieved from a study of Ad26.COV2.S vaccination and SARS-CoV-2 variants. Whole-study results and caveats: Individuals receiving vaccine had higher spike-specific TCR breadth than placebo recipients did.

Sample treatment: 15 to 20 received Ad26.COV2.S at low or high dose, single or two shots; 5 received placebo; per-sample allocation not given. It was on day 63 after the first vaccine or placebo injection that samples were taken. A remark on this clone: Its antigen remains unknown. Other nucleotide sequences from this sample produce the same CDR3.

Germline lookup yields CDR1 SGHRS and CDR2 YFSETQ. The CDR3 runs to 13 residues. V shed 0 bases and J shed 1 base, with 5 bases lying between them. Sequencing was performed with immunoSEQ multiplex PCR; in TCRdb, only in-frame clones are kept and a portion is missing. The sample has roughly 450,000 clones; 75% to 95% are singletons. The receptor comes from a person between 18 and 65 years old who received the Ad26.COV2.S COVID-19 vaccine or a placebo. Here the sequenced sample was peripheral blood, taken in a trial of Ad26.COV2.S vaccine versus placebo. The chain couples TRBV5-1 to TRBJ2-7; D gene unclear. The CDR3 DNA sequence: TGCGCCAGCAGCTTGGCAGGATCCTACGAGCAGTACTTC. Its protein is CASSLAGSYEQYF.